This entry concerns a single T cell receptor beta chain. Its antigen remains unidentified. The entry originates in a study of CD8+ T cells in alopecia areata. Overall study findings and caveats: Lesional scalp displayed greater clonality than normal scalp, most notably in alopecia totalis/universalis.

Investigators isolated RNA and reverse transcribed it into cDNA to act as the sequencing template. Profiled with immunoSEQ multiplex PCR; TCRdb holds only in-frame clones, not every one. The table includes 150,000 to 200,000 clones, roughly 60% detected once. This CDR3 is 13 amino acids long. Trimming shortened V by 1 base and J by 7 bases, and 11 bases separated the two germline ends. The germline V gene encodes CDR1 SEHNR and CDR2 FQNEAQ (reference sequence). Regarding treatment: oral pan-JAK inhibitor, 5-10 mg twice daily. V usage is TRBV7-9 and J usage is TRBJ2-7; D not certain. Sequencing was performed on CD4+ T cells sorted from blood, taken at week 24, from a patient treated with tofacitinib. The receptor comes from a human donor with alopecia areata. The CDR3 DNA is TGTGCCAGCAGCTTAGATGGAGCCGGAGAGCAGTACTTC. It yields the protein CASSLDGAGEQYF.